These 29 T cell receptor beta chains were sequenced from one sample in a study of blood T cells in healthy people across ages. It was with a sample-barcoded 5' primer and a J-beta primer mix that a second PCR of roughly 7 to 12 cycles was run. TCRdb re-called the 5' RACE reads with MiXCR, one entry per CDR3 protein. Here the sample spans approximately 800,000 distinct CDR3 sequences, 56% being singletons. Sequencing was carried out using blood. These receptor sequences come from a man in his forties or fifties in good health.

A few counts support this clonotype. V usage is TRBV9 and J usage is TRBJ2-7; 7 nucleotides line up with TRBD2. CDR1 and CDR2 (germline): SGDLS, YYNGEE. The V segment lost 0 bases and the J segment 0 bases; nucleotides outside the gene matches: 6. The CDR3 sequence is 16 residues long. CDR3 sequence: CASSVGLAANSYEQYF. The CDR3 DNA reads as TGTGCCAGCAGCGTAGGTCTAGCGGCTAACTCCTACGAGCAGTACTTC. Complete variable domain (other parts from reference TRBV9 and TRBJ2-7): DSGVTQTPKHLITATGQRVTLRCSPRSGDLSVYWYQQSLDQGLQFLIQYYNGEERAKGNILERFSAQQFPDLHSELNLSSLELGDSALYFCASSVGLAANSYEQYFGPGTRLTVT.

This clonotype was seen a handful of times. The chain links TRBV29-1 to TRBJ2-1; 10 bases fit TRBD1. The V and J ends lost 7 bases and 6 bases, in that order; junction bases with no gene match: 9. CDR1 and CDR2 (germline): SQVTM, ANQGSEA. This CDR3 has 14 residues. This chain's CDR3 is CSARDRGLVNEQFF. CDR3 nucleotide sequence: TGCAGCGCCCGGGACAGGGGACTAGTCAATGAGCAGTTCTTC.

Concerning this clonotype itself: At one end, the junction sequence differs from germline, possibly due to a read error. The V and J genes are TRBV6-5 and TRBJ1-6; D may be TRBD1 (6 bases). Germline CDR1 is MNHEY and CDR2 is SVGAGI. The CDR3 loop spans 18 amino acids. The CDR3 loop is CASSYSIWGQTYNPPLHF. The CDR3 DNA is TGTGCCAGCAGTTACTCGATCTGGGGGCAGACCTATAATCCACCCCTCCACTTT.

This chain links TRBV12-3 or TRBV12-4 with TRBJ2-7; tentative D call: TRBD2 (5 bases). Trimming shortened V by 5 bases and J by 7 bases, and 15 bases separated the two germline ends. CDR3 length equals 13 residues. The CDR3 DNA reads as TGTGCCAGCAGTGCCCCGGGGAGTTGGGAGCAGTACTTC. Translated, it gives CASSAPGSWEQYF.

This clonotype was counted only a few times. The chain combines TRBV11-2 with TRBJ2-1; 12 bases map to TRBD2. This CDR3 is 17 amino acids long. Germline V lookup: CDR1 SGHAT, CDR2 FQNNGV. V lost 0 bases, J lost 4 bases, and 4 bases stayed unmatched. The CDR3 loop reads CASSLDLAGGPYNEQFF. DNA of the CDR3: TGTGCCAGCAGCTTAGATCTAGCGGGGGGGCCGTACAATGAGCAGTTCTTC.

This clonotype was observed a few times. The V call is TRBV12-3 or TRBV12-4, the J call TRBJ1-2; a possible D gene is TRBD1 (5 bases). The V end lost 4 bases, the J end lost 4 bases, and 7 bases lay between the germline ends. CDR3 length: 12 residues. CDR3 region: CASSSTVYGYTF. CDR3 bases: TGTGCCAGCAGTTCGACAGTCTATGGCTACACCTTC.

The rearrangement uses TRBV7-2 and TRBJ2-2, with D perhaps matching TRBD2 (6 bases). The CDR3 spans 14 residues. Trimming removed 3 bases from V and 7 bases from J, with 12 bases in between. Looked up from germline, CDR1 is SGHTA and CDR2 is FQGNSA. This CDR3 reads CASSFGTQGGELFF. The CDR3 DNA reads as TGTGCCAGCAGCTTCGGGACTCAGGGCGGGGAGCTGTTTTTT.

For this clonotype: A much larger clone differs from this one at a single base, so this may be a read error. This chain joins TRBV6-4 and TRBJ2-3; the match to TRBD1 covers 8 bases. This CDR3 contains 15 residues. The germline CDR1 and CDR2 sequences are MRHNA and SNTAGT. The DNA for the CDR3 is TGTGCCAGCAGTGACTCGACAGGGGACACAGGTACGCAGTATTTT. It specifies CASSDSTGDTGTQYF.

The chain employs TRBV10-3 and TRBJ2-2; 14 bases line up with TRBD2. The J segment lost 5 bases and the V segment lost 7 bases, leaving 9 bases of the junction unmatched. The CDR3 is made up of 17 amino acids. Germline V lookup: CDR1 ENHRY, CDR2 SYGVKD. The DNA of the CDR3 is TGTGCCATCACCCCGACTAGCGGGGGGGCCAGTACCGGGGAGCTGTTTTTT. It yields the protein CAITPTSGGASTGELFF.

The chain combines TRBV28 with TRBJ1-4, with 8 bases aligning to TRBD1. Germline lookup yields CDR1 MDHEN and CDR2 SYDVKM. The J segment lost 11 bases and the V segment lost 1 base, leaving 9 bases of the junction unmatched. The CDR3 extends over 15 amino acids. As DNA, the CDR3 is TGTGCCAGCAGTTTATACGGACAGGGAGGTCTGAAACTGTTTTTT. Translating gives CASSLYGQGGLKLFF. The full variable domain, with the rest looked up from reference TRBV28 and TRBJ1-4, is DVKVTQSSRYLVKRTGEKVFLECVQDMDHENMFWYRQDPGLGLRLIYFSYDVKMKEKGDIPEGYSVSREKKERFSLILESASTNQTSMYLCASSLYGQGGLKLFFGSGTQLSVL.

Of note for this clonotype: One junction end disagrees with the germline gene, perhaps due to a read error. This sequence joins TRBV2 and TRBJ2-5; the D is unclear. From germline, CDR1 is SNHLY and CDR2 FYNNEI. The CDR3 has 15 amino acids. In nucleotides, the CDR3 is TGTACCAGCAGTGAGGAGAACCCAAGAGGAGAGACCCAGTACTTC. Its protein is CTSSEENPRGETQYF.

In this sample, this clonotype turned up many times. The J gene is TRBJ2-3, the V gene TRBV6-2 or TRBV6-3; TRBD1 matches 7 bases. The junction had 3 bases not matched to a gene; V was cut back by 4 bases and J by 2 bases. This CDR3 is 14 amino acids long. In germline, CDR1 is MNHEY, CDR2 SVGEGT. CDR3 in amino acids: CASSLGQHTDTQYF. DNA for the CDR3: TGTGCCAGCAGTTTGGGACAGCACACAGATACGCAGTATTTT.

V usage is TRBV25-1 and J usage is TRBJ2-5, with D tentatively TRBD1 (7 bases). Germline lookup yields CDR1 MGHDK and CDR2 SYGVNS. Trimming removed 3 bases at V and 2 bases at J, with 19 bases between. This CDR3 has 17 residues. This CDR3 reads CASSEFKGGTAQETQYF. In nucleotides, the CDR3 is TGTGCCAGCAGTGAGTTCAAAGGGGGGACAGCTCAAGAGACCCAGTACTTC.

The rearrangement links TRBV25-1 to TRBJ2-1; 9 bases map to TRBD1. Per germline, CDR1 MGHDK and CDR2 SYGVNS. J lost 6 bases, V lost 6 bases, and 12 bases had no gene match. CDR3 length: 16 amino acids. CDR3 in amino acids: CASRTMTGTGSNEQFF. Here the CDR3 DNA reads TGTGCCAGCAGGACGATGACCGGGACAGGGAGCAATGAGCAGTTCTTC.

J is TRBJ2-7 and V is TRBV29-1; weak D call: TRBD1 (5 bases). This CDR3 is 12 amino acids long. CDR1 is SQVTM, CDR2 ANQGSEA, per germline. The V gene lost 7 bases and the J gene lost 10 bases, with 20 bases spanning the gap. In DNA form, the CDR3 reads TGCAGCGCTGGAGATGGACAAGGGGCCCAGTACTTC. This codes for CSAGDGQGAQYF.

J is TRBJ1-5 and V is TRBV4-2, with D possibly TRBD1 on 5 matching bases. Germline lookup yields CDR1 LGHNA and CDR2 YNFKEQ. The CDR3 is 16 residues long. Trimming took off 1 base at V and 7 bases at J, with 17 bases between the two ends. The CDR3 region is CASSQAGAGLRQPQHF. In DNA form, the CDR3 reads TGTGCCAGCAGCCAAGCTGGGGCGGGGCTCCGACAGCCCCAGCATTTT.

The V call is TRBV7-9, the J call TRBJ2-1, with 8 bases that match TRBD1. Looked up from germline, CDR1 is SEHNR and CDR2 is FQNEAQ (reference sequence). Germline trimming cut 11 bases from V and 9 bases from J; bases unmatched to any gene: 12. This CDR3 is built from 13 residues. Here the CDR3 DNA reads TGTGCCGGCCAACAGGGGGTTACGGGTGAGCAGTTCTTC. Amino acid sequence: CAGQQGVTGEQFF.

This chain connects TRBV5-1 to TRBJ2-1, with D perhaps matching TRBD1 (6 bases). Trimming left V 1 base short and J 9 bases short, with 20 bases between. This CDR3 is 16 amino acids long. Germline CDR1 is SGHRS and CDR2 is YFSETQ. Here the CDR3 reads CASSLNSNRIRGEQFF. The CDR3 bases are TGCGCCAGCAGCTTGAACTCGAACAGGATCAGGGGTGAGCAGTTCTTC. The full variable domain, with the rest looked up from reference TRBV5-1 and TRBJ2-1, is KAGVTQTPRYLIKTRGQQVTLSCSPISGHRSVSWYQQTPGQGLQFLFEYFSETQRNKGNFPGRFSGRQFSNSRSEMNVSTLELGDSALYLCASSLNSNRIRGEQFFGPGTRLTVL.

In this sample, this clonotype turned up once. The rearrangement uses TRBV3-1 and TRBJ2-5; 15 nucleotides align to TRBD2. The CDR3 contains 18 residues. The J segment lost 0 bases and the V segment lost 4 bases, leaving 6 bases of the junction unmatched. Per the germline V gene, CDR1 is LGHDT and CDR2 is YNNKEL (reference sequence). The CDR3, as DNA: TGTGCCAGCAGCCCTGGGACTAGCGGGAGGATGAACCAAGAGACCCAGTACTTC. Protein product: CASSPGTSGRMNQETQYF.

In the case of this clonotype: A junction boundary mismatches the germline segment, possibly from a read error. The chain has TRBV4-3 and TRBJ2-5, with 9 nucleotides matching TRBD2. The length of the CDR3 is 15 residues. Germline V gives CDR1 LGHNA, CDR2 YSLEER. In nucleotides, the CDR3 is TGCACCAGCAGCCAAGCAGCGGGAGGACGCGAGACCCAGTACTTC. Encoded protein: CTSSQAAGGRETQYF.

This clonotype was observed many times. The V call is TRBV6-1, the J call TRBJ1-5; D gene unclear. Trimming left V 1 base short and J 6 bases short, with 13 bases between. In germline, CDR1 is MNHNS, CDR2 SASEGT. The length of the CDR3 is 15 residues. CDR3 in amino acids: CASSEVPPSGQPQHF. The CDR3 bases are TGTGCCAGCAGTGAAGTCCCCCCGAGTGGTCAGCCCCAGCATTTT.

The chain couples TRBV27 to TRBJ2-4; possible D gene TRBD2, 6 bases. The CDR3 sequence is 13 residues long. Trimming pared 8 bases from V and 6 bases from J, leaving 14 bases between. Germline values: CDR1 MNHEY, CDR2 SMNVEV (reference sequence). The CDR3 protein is CASGGYGGNIQYF. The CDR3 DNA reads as TGTGCCAGCGGGGGGTACGGGGGAAACATTCAGTACTTC.

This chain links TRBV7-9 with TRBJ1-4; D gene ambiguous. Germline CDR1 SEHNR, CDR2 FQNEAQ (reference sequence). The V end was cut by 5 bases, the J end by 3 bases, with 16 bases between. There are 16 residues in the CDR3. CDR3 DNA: TGTGCCAGCAGCCAACCCCTCGGGAAATCTAATGAAAAACTGTTTTTT. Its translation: CASSQPLGKSNEKLFF.

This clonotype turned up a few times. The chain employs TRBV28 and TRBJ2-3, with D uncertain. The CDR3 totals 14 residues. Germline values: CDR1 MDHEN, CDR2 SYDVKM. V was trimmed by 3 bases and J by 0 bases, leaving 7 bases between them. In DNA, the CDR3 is TGTGCCAGCAGTTTTCTTAGAAGCACAGATACGCAGTATTTT. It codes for CASSFLRSTDTQYF.

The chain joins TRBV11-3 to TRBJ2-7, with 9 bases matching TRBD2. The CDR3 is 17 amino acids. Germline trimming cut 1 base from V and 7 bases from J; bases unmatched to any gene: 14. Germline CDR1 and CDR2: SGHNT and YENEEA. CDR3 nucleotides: TGTGCCAGCAGCTTAGGGGTTGGCGGGAGGGCCGCCAATGAGCAGTACTTC. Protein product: CASSLGVGGRAANEQYF.

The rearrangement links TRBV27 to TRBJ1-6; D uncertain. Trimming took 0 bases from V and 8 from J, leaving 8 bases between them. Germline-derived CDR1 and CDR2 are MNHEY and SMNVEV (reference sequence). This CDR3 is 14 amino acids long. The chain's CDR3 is CASSLSSKDSPLHF. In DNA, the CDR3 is TGTGCCAGCAGTTTATCTTCTAAAGATTCACCCCTCCACTTT.

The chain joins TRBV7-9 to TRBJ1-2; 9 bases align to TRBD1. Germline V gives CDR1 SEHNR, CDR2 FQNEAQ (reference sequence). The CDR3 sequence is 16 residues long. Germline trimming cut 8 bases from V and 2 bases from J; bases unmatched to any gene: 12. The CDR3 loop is CASLPADRGRNYGYTF. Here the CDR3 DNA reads TGTGCCAGCCTACCCGCGGACAGGGGTAGGAACTATGGCTACACCTTC.

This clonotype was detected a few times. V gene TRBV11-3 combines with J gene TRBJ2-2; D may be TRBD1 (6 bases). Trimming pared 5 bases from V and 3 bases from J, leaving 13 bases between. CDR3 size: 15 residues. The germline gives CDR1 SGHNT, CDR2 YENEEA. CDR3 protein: CASSARGWDTGELFF. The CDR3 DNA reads TGTGCCAGCAGCGCGAGGGGGTGGGACACCGGGGAGCTGTTTTTT.

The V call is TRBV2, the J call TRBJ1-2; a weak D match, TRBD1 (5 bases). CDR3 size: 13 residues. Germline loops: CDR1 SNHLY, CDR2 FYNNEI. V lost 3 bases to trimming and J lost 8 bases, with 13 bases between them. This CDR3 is CASSDPGDGGYTF. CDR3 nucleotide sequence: TGTGCCAGCAGTGACCCGGGGGATGGAGGCTACACCTTC.